This T cell receptor (beta chain) came from a study of neurological immune-mediated disorders. A single record per CDR3 protein comes from TCRdb applying MiXCR to the 5' RACE reads. The data hold about 33,000 distinct CDR3 sequences, with less than 1.6% observed a single time. This CDR3 spans 15 amino acids. Germline assignment: CDR1 DFQATT and CDR2 SNEGSKA (reference sequence). Trimming removed 1 base from V and 3 bases from J, with 15 bases in between. Points from the study as a whole: There was no clinical or MRI feature that was associated with the multiple sclerosis repertoire cluster.

This clonotype was picked up many times. Its antigen is undetermined. Input material: PBMCs. This clonotype was obtained from a woman between 25 and 40 years old with multiple sclerosis. This chain joins TRBV20-1 and TRBJ2-5; D is perhaps TRBD1 (6 bases). CDR3: CSARVGVRGKETQYF. Here the CDR3 DNA reads TGCAGTGCTAGAGTTGGGGTCAGGGGAAAAGAGACCCAGTACTTC.